Shown below are 22 T cell receptor beta chains from a single sample sequenced in a study of CD4 T cells in relation to SARS-CoV-2 and coronaviruses. The unexposed donors gave CD4+ T cells in about 2011-2018, prior to COVID-19. CD4+ T cells were isolated from the cells after 10 days of culture. For these receptors, no antigen is known. Libraries were prepared by immunoSEQ multiplex PCR; TCRdb keeps only in-frame clonotypes and omits some of them. The profile shows under 20,000 clones, approximately 77% of them singletons. Specimen: CD4+ T cells from PBMCs, cultured in vitro. All receptors come from a human donor in good health.

J is TRBJ2-7 and V is TRBV5-1; no firm D call. Germline CDR1 SGHRS, CDR2 YFSETQ. This CDR3 spans 11 amino acids. Trimming cost V 7 bases and J 2 bases, with 7 bases left between them. The CDR3 DNA reads as TGCGCCAGCGCCTCAGCCTACGAGCAGTACTTC. Encoded protein: CASASAYEQYF.

The chain joins TRBV5-4 to TRBJ1-1; D call uncertain. Germline V lookup: CDR1 SGHNT, CDR2 YYREEE (reference sequence). Deletions cut 2 bases from V and 1 base from J, with 12 bases between. The CDR3 contains 15 residues. The CDR3 DNA sequence: TGTGCCAGCAGCTTAAAAGGGTCGGAGAACACTGAAGCTTTCTTT. It specifies CASSLKGSENTEAFF.

This clone has just a few counts. The chain carries TRBV7-9 and TRBJ2-2; no clear D gene. Germline V gives CDR1 SEHNR, CDR2 FQNEAQ (reference sequence). The CDR3 runs 12 residues. Trimming removed 3 bases from V and 6 bases from J, with 5 bases in between. CDR3 in amino acids: CASSLSAGELFF. The CDR3 DNA sequence: TGTGCCAGCAGCTTGTCTGCCGGGGAGCTGTTTTTT.

The chain employs TRBV5-6 and TRBJ2-5; weak D call: TRBD2 (7 bases). This CDR3 has 15 residues. The V end lost 4 bases, the J end lost 5 bases, and 18 bases lay between the germline ends. The germline CDR1 and CDR2 sequences are SGHDT and YYEEEE. In nucleotides, the CDR3 is TGTGCCAGCAGCCTAGAGGGGGGGGTCCGGGAGACCCAGTACTTC. Protein: CASSLEGGVRETQYF.

The gene calls are TRBV7-9 and TRBJ1-4, with D tentatively TRBD1 (6 bases). The CDR3 has 15 residues. Germline CDR1 reads SEHNR; CDR2 reads FQNEAQ (reference sequence). The V end lost 4 bases, the J end lost 0 bases, and 9 bases lay between the germline ends. CDR3 sequence: CASSSGTTTNEKLFF. The DNA for the CDR3 is TGTGCCAGCAGCTCCGGGACAACAACTAATGAAAAACTGTTTTTT. Full variable domain (outside the CDR3, taken from reference TRBV7-9 and TRBJ1-4): DTGVSQNPRHKITKRGQNVTFRCDPISEHNRLYWYRQTLGQGPEFLTYFQNEAQLEKSRLLSDRFSAERPKGSFSTLEIQRTEQGDSAMYLCASSSGTTTNEKLFFGSGTQLSVL.

The chain employs TRBV4-2 and TRBJ2-3, with 10 bases identical to TRBD1. V trimming: 1 base; J trimming: 4 bases; junction bases outside the gene matches: 2. Looked up from germline, CDR1 is LGHNA and CDR2 is YNFKEQ. The CDR3 is 15 amino acids. DNA of the CDR3: TGTGCCAGCAGCCAAGCGACAGGGGGCGCAGATACGCAGTATTTT. Its translation is CASSQATGGADTQYF.

The rearrangement links TRBV5-1 to TRBJ2-3; 7 bases are shared with TRBD1. The CDR3 runs 15 residues. V gave up 0 bases and J gave up 1 base; unmatched junction bases: 2. Per germline, CDR1 SGHRS and CDR2 YFSETQ. The CDR3 nucleotides read TGCGCCAGCAGCTTGGATACAGGGGGCACAGATACGCAGTATTTT. Translated: CASSLDTGGTDTQYF.

CDR3 loop: CASSQLGRENTEAFF. The CDR3 nucleotides are TGCGCCAGCAGCCAACTAGGACGGGAGAACACTGAAGCTTTCTTT. The V gene is TRBV4-1, the J gene TRBJ1-1, with D hard to call. There are 15 residues in the CDR3. CDR1 and CDR2 from the germline V gene are MGHRA and YSYEKL. The ends were cut back, 2 bases at V and 1 base at J, with 11 bases in the middle.

The rearrangement links TRBV6-5 to TRBJ1-5; D unresolved. The CDR3 is made up of 13 amino acids. V shed 7 bases and J shed 6 bases, with 13 bases lying between them. The V gene's germline CDR1 is MNHEY and CDR2 SVGAGI. The CDR3 protein is CASTEDLSQPQHF. For the CDR3, the DNA is TGTGCCAGCACGGAGGACTTGAGTCAGCCCCAGCATTTT.

The chain couples TRBV29-1 to TRBJ2-1, with D maybe TRBD2 (6 bases). CDR1 is SQVTM and CDR2 is ANQGSEA in the germline V gene. The CDR3 has 14 residues. V lost 4 bases and J 5 bases, leaving 15 bases between the germline ends. The CDR3 region is CSVGDPLANNEQFF. DNA of the CDR3: TGCAGCGTTGGTGACCCCCTAGCGAACAATGAGCAGTTCTTC.

The chain uses TRBV10-3 and TRBJ1-5, with TRBD1 identical over 10 bases. The germline V gene has CDR1 ENHRY and CDR2 SYGVKD. This CDR3 has 15 amino acids. Unmatched junction bases numbered 7, after V lost 6 bases and J lost 5 bases. The CDR3 DNA is TGTGCCATCAGCCCCGACAGGGGGCTTTATCAGCCCCAGCATTTT. Translating gives CAISPDRGLYQPQHF.

This clone has only one observation. The gene calls are TRBV3-1 (or the pseudogene TRBV3-2) and TRBJ2-1; weak D call: TRBD2 (6 bases). The CDR3 totals 15 residues. Germline V gene lookup returns CDR1 LGHDT and CDR2 YNNKEL (reference sequence). V was pared by 5 bases and J by 3 bases, with 14 bases between. CDR3: CASSGRGIGYNEQFF. CDR3 DNA sequence: TGTGCCAGCAGCGGTCGGGGGATCGGCTACAATGAGCAGTTCTTC.

Here the CDR3 reads CAISGSSLGTEAFF. CDR3 in DNA: TGTGCCATCAGTGGTTCGAGTTTGGGAACTGAAGCTTTCTTT. The chain uses TRBV10-3 and TRBJ1-1; no definite D call. The CDR3 contains 14 residues. The germline V gene has CDR1 ENHRY and CDR2 SYGVKD. With 4 bases removed from V and 5 bases from J, the gap between germline ends came to 14 bases.

CDR3 region: CASSPRTGSTEAFF. The CDR3 nucleotides are TGTGCCAGCAGCCCCAGGACAGGGTCCACTGAAGCTTTCTTT. V usage is TRBV11-3 and J usage is TRBJ1-1; 8 nucleotides line up with TRBD1. Germline V lookup: CDR1 SGHNT, CDR2 YENEEA. Trimming at V came to 5 bases and at J to 4 bases, leaving 6 bases not matched to a gene. This CDR3 spans 14 amino acids.

The chain recombines TRBV15 with TRBJ2-1; D uncertain. CDR3 size: 13 residues. Germline V gene data show CDR1 as LNHNV and CDR2 as YYDKDF (reference sequence). Trimming stripped 0 bases from V and 7 bases from J, with 7 bases between. The CDR3 coding sequence is TGTGCCACCAGCAGAGATTTAAGAAATGAGCAGTTCTTC. The encoded protein is CATSRDLRNEQFF.

The chain is built from TRBV2 and TRBJ2-7; weak D call: TRBD2 (6 bases). This CDR3 has 17 amino acids. Germline CDR1 reads SNHLY; CDR2 reads FYNNEI. The germline V and J ends were trimmed by 2 bases and 1 base, with 18 bases remaining between them. In DNA form, the CDR3 reads TGTGCCAGCAGTGAATCCCAGTTCAGGAGGGTTTCCTACGAGCAGTACTTC. The encoded protein is CASSESQFRRVSYEQYF. Together with reference TRBV2 and TRBJ2-7, the CDR3 gives the full variable domain: EPEVTQTPSHQVTQMGQEVILRCVPISNHLYFYWYRQILGQKVEFLVSFYNNEISEKSEIFDDQFSVERPDGSNFTLKIRSTKLEDSAMYFCASSESQFRRVSYEQYFGPGTRLTVT.

The chain has TRBV18 and TRBJ1-2, with D uncertain. The CDR3 totals 15 residues. Germline CDR1 reads KGHSH; CDR2 reads LQKENI. V was cut by 1 base and J by 8 bases, with 17 bases left in between. The CDR3 sequence: CASSPQNNEEYGYTF. The DNA for the CDR3 is TGTGCCAGCTCACCACAAAACAACGAAGAATACGGCTACACCTTC.

The V gene is TRBV21-1, the J gene TRBJ2-2; the table's D call, TRBD2, was not checked against the DNA. TRBV21-1 is termed a pseudogene. The CDR3 spans 18 residues. The CDR3 DNA reads TGTGCCAGCAGCAAATGGGGCCTACTGACTAGCTTAACCGGGGAGCTGTTTTTT. It encodes CASSKWGLLTSLTGELFF.

This clone has only a few counts. The chain joins TRBV25-1 to TRBJ1-6; tentative D call: TRBD1 (6 bases). V gave up 3 bases and J gave up 7 bases, with 13 bases separating them. The CDR3 length is 15 residues. Looked up from germline, CDR1 is MGHDK and CDR2 is SYGVNS. CDR3 residues: CASSDKQGYNSPLHF. CDR3 coding DNA: TGTGCCAGCAGTGACAAACAGGGTTACAATTCACCCCTCCACTTT.

The V call is TRBV7-8, the J call TRBJ1-1; D unresolved. The V and J ends lost 5 bases and 8 bases respectively, with 15 bases between them. Per the germline V gene, CDR1 is SGHVS and CDR2 is FQNEAQ. The CDR3 extends over 13 amino acids. CDR3 sequence: CASSLPHIQEAFF. In nucleotides, the CDR3 is TGTGCCAGCAGCCTACCCCATATCCAGGAAGCTTTCTTT.

V usage is TRBV6-6 and J usage is TRBJ2-1; 12 bases are shared with TRBD2. CDR3 length: 14 amino acids. Germline V gene data show CDR1 as MNHNY and CDR2 as SVGAGI (reference sequence). Germline trimming cut 7 bases from V and 8 bases from J; bases unmatched to any gene: 6. CDR3 sequence (DNA): TGTGCCAGCAAGGCGTCTAGCGGGAGGGATGAGCAGTTCTTC. Residues: CASKASSGRDEQFF.

This chain joins TRBV2 and TRBJ1-2, with D unclear. CDR3 size: 14 residues. Germline CDR1 is SNHLY and CDR2 is FYNNEI. V was trimmed by 7 bases and J by 2 bases, leaving 14 bases between them. The CDR3 here is CASTPPEGNYGYTF. As DNA, the CDR3 is TGTGCCAGCACCCCGCCCGAAGGAAACTATGGCTACACCTTC.